The 5 T cell receptor beta chains below all came from one sample that was sequenced in a study of T-cell memory formation after mild COVID-19. TCRdb reprocessed the 5' RACE reads with MiXCR, giving one entry per CDR3 protein. The profile shows approximately 490,000 distinct CDR3 sequences, about a fifth of them singletons. The sequencing input was PBMCs or a T cell subset sorted from them (not recorded which). The source is an adult woman who had mild COVID-19 (a few samples of this study predate the infection). Cell type and time point are not known.

This clonotype turned up a few times. The rearrangement joins TRBV20-1 to TRBJ2-2; unclear D gene. Germline lookup yields CDR1 DFQATT and CDR2 SNEGSKA (reference sequence). The V end was cut by 5 bases, the J end by 8 bases, with 9 bases between. The CDR3 spans 11 residues. CDR3 region: CSALNGGELFF. The CDR3 DNA follows: TGCAGTGCTCTAAATGGGGGGGAGCTGTTTTTT.

J is TRBJ2-3 and V is TRBV6-5; D may be TRBD1 or TRBD2 (6 bases each). The V end lost 0 bases, the J end lost 4 bases, and 11 bases lay between the germline ends. Per the germline V gene, CDR1 is MNHEY and CDR2 is SVGAGI. This CDR3 is built from 15 residues. The CDR3 sequence is CASSYSGGPADTQYF. For the CDR3, the DNA is TGTGCCAGCAGTTACTCGGGGGGCCCCGCAGATACGCAGTATTTT.

The chain couples TRBV30 to TRBJ2-2; D remains ambiguous. This CDR3 region has 12 residues. CDR1 GTSNPN and CDR2 SVGIG come from the germline V gene (reference sequence). Trimming shortened V by 5 bases and J by 6 bases, and 10 bases separated the two germline ends. DNA for the CDR3: TGTGCCTGGGGCCGTAGGGCCGGGGAGCTGTTTTTT. Amino acid sequence: CAWGRRAGELFF.

The sample holds a few counts of this clonotype. The gene calls are TRBV7-9 and TRBJ2-7; 12 bases map to TRBD2. J gave up 5 bases and V 0 bases, and 8 bases lay outside the gene matches. CDR3 length equals 17 residues. Per germline, CDR1 SEHNR and CDR2 FQNEAQ (reference sequence). CDR3 bases: TGTGCCAGCAGCTTAGCGGCTAGCGGGAGGGCTTTCAACGAGCAGTACTTC. Translated, it gives CASSLAASGRAFNEQYF.

The chain joins TRBV6-1 to TRBJ2-1, with 16 bases that match TRBD2. V dropped 8 bases and J dropped 0; count of bases not matched to a gene: 13. Germline V lookup: CDR1 MNHNS, CDR2 SASEGT. The CDR3 is 20 amino acids. This CDR3 reads CASADPGTSGRALSYNEQFF. CDR3 bases: TGTGCCAGCGCCGATCCCGGGACTAGCGGGAGGGCCCTCTCCTACAATGAGCAGTTCTTC.